One sample yielded the 22 T cell receptor beta chains listed below, sequenced in a study of blood T cell repertoires in COVID-19. Generated by immunoSEQ multiplex PCR, the TCRdb table keeps only in-frame clones and is missing some. The sample includes tens of thousands of clones, 87% of them seen just once. Sequenced sample: peripheral blood. Receptors originate from a man between 60 and 70 years old with active COVID-19.

The chain has TRBV10-2 and TRBJ2-3, with D unclear. V gave up 8 bases and J gave up 0 bases, with 15 bases separating them. The CDR3 runs to 15 residues. Germline V CDR1 and CDR2: WSHSY, SAAADI. This chain's CDR3 is CASQRQDLSTDTQYF. In DNA, the CDR3 is TGCGCCAGCCAGAGACAAGACCTTAGCACAGATACGCAGTATTTT.

Only one count was recorded for this clone. The rearrangement uses TRBV3-1 (or the pseudogene TRBV3-2) and TRBJ2-7; TRBD2 matches 8 bases. Germline lookup yields CDR1 LGHDT and CDR2 YNNKEL (reference sequence). V gave up 6 bases and J gave up 3 bases; unmatched junction bases: 16. CDR3 length equals 17 residues. CDR3 nucleotide sequence: TGTGCCAGCAGACCGGGGAGAAGCGGGGGCCAGAACTACGAGCAGTACTTC. Protein sequence: CASRPGRSGGQNYEQYF.

This sequence joins TRBV25-1 and TRBJ2-1; TRBD2 agrees at 10 bases. Germline V gene sequence: CDR1 MGHDK, CDR2 SYGVNS. CDR3 size: 17 residues. The V gene end was trimmed by 2 bases and the J gene end by 4 bases; junction bases not matched to a gene: 8. CDR3 in DNA: TGTGCCAGCAGTGAAAGCGGGGCTAGCGGGAGTTACAATGAGCAGTTCTTC. It yields the protein CASSESGASGSYNEQFF.

V gene TRBV19 combines with J gene TRBJ1-1; D is perhaps TRBD1 (6 bases). The CDR3 covers 14 residues. Germline-derived CDR1 and CDR2 are LNHDA and SQIVND (reference sequence). Trimming took 3 bases from V and 1 from J, leaving 9 bases between them. The CDR3 region has the DNA TGTGCCAGTAGTATGAGAGGGGGGAACACTGAAGCTTTCTTT. This encodes CASSMRGGNTEAFF.

The V and J genes are TRBV5-6 and TRBJ2-5; 12 nucleotides match TRBD1. V lost 4 bases and J lost 5; bases outside the gene matches: 3. The CDR3 runs to 14 residues. CDR1 and CDR2 (germline): SGHDT, YYEEEE. The CDR3 DNA sequence: TGTGCCAGCAGCGGGACAGGGGGCACGGAGACCCAGTACTTC. Its translation is CASSGTGGTETQYF.

This clone was found a few times. V and J are TRBV30 and TRBJ1-5; D remains unclear. Trimming left V 2 bases short and J 4 bases short, with 9 bases between. Germline loops: CDR1 GTSNPN, CDR2 SVGIG (reference sequence). The length of the CDR3 is 13 residues. The CDR3 spells CAWSKQVNQPQHF. In nucleotides, the CDR3 is TGTGCCTGGAGTAAGCAGGTAAATCAGCCCCAGCATTTT. The entire variable domain, with the rest obtained from reference TRBV30 and TRBJ1-5, is as follows: SQTIHQWPATLVQPVGSPLSLECTVEGTSNPNLYWYRQAAGRGLQLLFYSVGIGQISSEVPQNLSASRPQDRQFILSSKKLLLSDSGFYLCAWSKQVNQPQHFGDGTRLSIL.

The rearrangement joins TRBV3-1 (or the pseudogene TRBV3-2) to TRBJ2-3; TRBD2 matches 13 bases. CDR3 size: 14 residues. V trimming: 4 bases; J trimming: 8 bases; junction bases outside the gene matches: 3. Germline-derived CDR1 and CDR2 are LGHDT and YNNKEL (reference sequence). CDR3 sequence: CASSPGLAGTTQYF. The CDR3 DNA sequence: TGTGCCAGCAGCCCGGGACTAGCGGGGACTACGCAGTATTTT.

This clone was observed a single time. The J gene is TRBJ2-7, the V gene TRBV7-2, with 8 bases lining up with TRBD2. The CDR3 consists of 16 residues. The V and J ends lost 0 bases and 0 bases, in that order; junction bases with no gene match: 4. Germline CDR1 SGHTA, CDR2 FQGNSA. CDR3: CASSLALAGGSYEQYF. CDR3 DNA: TGTGCCAGCAGCTTAGCGCTGGCGGGGGGCTCCTACGAGCAGTACTTC. Using reference TRBV7-2 and TRBJ2-7 for the parts outside the CDR3, the full variable domain is GAGVSQSPSNKVTEKGKDVELRCDPISGHTALYWYRQSLGQGLEFLIYFQGNSAPDKSGLPSDRFSAERTGGSVSTLTIQRTQQEDSAVYLCASSLALAGGSYEQYFGPGTRLTVT.

This clone was observed once. V usage is TRBV5-5 and J usage is TRBJ1-1, with D perhaps matching TRBD1 (5 bases). V shed 2 bases and J shed 6 bases, with 11 bases lying between them. Germline CDR1 and CDR2: SGHKS and YYEKEE (reference sequence). The CDR3 loop spans 13 amino acids. The chain's CDR3 is CASSFQLGAEAFF. CDR3 DNA sequence: TGTGCCAGCAGCTTTCAGCTAGGGGCTGAAGCTTTCTTT.

The V and J genes are TRBV27 and TRBJ1-3; a weak D match, TRBD1 (6 bases). V lost 5 bases to trimming and J lost 2 bases, with 19 bases between them. CDR1 MNHEY and CDR2 SMNVEV come from the germline V gene (reference sequence). CDR3 length equals 17 residues. The CDR3: CASSTSGLDRTGNTIYF. The CDR3 nucleotides are TGTGCCAGCAGTACCTCCGGGCTGGACAGAACTGGAAACACCATATATTTT.

The sample holds one count of this clone. This chain links TRBV5-4 with TRBJ2-2; 9 bases align to TRBD1. Germline V gene sequence: CDR1 SGHNT, CDR2 YYREEE (reference sequence). The junction had 5 bases not matched to a gene; V was cut back by 0 bases and J by 5 bases. This CDR3 is built from 16 residues. In nucleotides, the CDR3 is TGTGCCAGCAGCTTGGGGGGACAGGGAAGGACCGGGGAGCTGTTTTTT. Amino acids: CASSLGGQGRTGELFF.

This clone was detected once. V usage is TRBV6-6 and J usage is TRBJ2-2; TRBD1 matches at 8 bases. CDR1 and CDR2 from the germline V gene are MNHNY and SVGAGI (reference sequence). CDR3 length: 15 residues. V shed 6 bases and J 4 bases; nucleotides not matched to a gene: 7. CDR3 amino acids: CASSKGQGVTGELFF. As DNA, the CDR3 is TGTGCCAGCAGCAAAGGACAGGGCGTCACCGGGGAGCTGTTTTTT.

The chain carries TRBV7-2 and TRBJ2-2; 9 bases map to TRBD2. Germline-derived CDR1 and CDR2 are SGHTA and FQGNSA. V dropped 4 bases and J dropped 7; count of bases not matched to a gene: 7. The CDR3 is 15 residues long. The CDR3 DNA reads as TGTGCCAGCAGCTCCGCGGGACTAGCTATCGGGGAGCTGTTTTTT. Protein product: CASSSAGLAIGELFF.

The gene calls are TRBV2 and TRBJ1-2, with 10 bases identical to TRBD1. The junction had 5 bases not matched to a gene; V was cut back by 3 bases and J by 4 bases. CDR3 length equals 15 residues. CDR1 is SNHLY, CDR2 FYNNEI, per germline. CDR3 nucleotide sequence: TGTGCCAGCAGTGAGAGTGGACAGGGGGTCTATGGCTACACCTTC. This sequence encodes CASSESGQGVYGYTF.

In DNA form, the CDR3 reads TGTGCCATCAGTGGCGGGGGATCTGGGGCCAACGTCCTGACTTTC. Amino acids: CAISGGGSGANVLTF. The gene calls are TRBV10-3 and TRBJ2-6, with 7 bases matching TRBD2. V was pared by 4 bases and J by 1 base, with 1 base of the junction left unmatched. CDR1 is ENHRY, CDR2 SYGVKD, per germline. This CDR3 is 15 amino acids long.

This chain uses TRBV27 with TRBJ2-2, with TRBD1 identical over 7 bases. There are 14 residues in the CDR3. Per the germline V gene, CDR1 is MNHEY and CDR2 is SMNVEV (reference sequence). Trimming removed 6 bases from V and 2 bases from J; junction bases left unmatched: 3. The DNA for the CDR3 is TGTGCCAGCAGGGGGACAGTCAACACCGGGGAGCTGTTTTTT. Its protein product is CASRGTVNTGELFF.

The chain joins TRBV11-2 to TRBJ2-1, with 9 bases identical to TRBD1. The length of the CDR3 is 15 residues. The germline CDR1 and CDR2 sequences are SGHAT and FQNNGV. The ends lost 5 bases at V and 3 bases at J; junction bases unmatched: 5. The CDR3 protein is CASSPGDRVYNEQFF. The CDR3 DNA follows: TGTGCCAGCAGCCCGGGGGACAGGGTCTACAATGAGCAGTTCTTC.

The chain combines TRBV19 with TRBJ2-5, with 10 bases matching TRBD2. Trimming took 4 bases from V and 0 from J; bases not matched to a gene: 11. Germline assignment: CDR1 LNHDA and CDR2 SQIVND (reference sequence). This CDR3 contains 18 residues. CDR3 sequence reads: CASSRAFVAGGHQETQYF. CDR3 coding DNA: TGTGCCAGTAGTAGGGCGTTCGTAGCGGGGGGTCACCAAGAGACCCAGTACTTC.

V gene TRBV19 combines with J gene TRBJ2-7; perhaps TRBD2 as D (6 bases). V gave up 3 bases and J gave up 4 bases, with 7 bases separating them. Germline loops: CDR1 LNHDA, CDR2 SQIVND (reference sequence). CDR3 length: 12 amino acids. The CDR3 sequence is CASSIGGYEQYF. In DNA form, the CDR3 reads TGTGCCAGTAGTATCGGGGGATACGAGCAGTACTTC.

There are a few counts of this clone. The rearrangement links TRBV3-1 (or the pseudogene TRBV3-2) to TRBJ1-2, with TRBD1 identical over 9 bases. V gave up 10 bases and J gave up 4 bases; unmatched junction bases: 7. Germline CDR1 is LGHDT and CDR2 is YNNKEL (reference sequence). The CDR3 is 13 residues long. CDR3: CATRGQGSYGYTF. The CDR3 DNA sequence: TGTGCCACCAGAGGACAGGGGAGCTATGGCTACACCTTC.

This clone showed up just a few times. This chain links TRBV7-9 with TRBJ2-1, with D tentatively TRBD1 (7 bases). Germline V gene lookup returns CDR1 SEHNR and CDR2 FQNEAQ (reference sequence). Trimming pared 5 bases from V and 7 bases from J, leaving 21 bases between. The CDR3 runs to 16 residues. The CDR3 bases are TGTGCCAGCAGCCGGCGGAGGGACAGTAATAGTAATGAGCAGTTCTTC. As protein: CASSRRRDSNSNEQFF.

This chain uses TRBV30 with TRBJ2-7; 8 bases are a match to TRBD1. The V segment lost 4 bases and the J segment 6 bases; nucleotides outside the gene matches: 5. Germline CDR1 and CDR2: GTSNPN and SVGIG (reference sequence). The CDR3 runs to 12 residues. The CDR3 DNA reads as TGTGCCTGGACGTTAGACAGGGGCGAGCAGTACTTC. It encodes CAWTLDRGEQYF.